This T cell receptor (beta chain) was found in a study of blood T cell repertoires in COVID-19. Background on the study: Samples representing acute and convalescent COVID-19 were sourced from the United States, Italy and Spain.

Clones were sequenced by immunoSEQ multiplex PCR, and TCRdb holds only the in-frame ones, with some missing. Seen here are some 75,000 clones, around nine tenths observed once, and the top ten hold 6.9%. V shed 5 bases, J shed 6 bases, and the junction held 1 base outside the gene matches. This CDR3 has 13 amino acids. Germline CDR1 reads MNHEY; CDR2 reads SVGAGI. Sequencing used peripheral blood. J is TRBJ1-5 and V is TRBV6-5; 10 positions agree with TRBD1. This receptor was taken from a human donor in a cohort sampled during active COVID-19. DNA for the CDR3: TGTGCCAGCAGTCGGACAGGGGGTCAGCCCCAGCATTTT. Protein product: CASSRTGGQPQHF.